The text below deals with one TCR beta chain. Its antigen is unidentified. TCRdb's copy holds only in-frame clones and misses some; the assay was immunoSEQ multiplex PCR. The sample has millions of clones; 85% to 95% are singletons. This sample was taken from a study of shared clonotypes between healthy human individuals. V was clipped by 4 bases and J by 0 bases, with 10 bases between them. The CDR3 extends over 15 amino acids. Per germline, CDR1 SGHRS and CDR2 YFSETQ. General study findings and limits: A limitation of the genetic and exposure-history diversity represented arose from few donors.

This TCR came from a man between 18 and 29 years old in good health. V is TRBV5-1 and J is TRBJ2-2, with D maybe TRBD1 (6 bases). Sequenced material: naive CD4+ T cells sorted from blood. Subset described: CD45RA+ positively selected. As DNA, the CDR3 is TGCGCCAGCAGCCGGACAGCGTCGAACACCGGGGAGCTGTTTTTT. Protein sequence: CASSRTASNTGELFF.